Described below is a single T cell receptor beta chain sequence and its context. Its target antigen remains unknown. Per-nucleotide qualities are absent, and no much larger clonotype sits a single base away. From its cysteine to its phenylalanine, the CDR3 spans 16 amino acids. Only CDR3 DNA remains: 48 bases, in frame from the first base. According to the germline V gene, CDR1 reads SGHAT and CDR2 reads FQNNGV. Between the V and J ends, shortened by 0 bases and 2 bases respectively, the junction contains 10 bases. The library was made by the immunoSEQ multiplex PCR assay. TCRdb's version of the immuneACCESS table is confined to in-frame rearrangements and falls short of the full clone set. An unresolved V gene accounts for under half of the shortfall where checked; the remainder is of unknown origin. The sample has tens of thousands of clones on record, 90% to 95% of them singletons. The ten largest clones capture about 3% of the sample.

This entry is derived from a study of T cell changes during pregnancy in multiple sclerosis (dated by TCRdb to 2018 to 2020). Broadly, across the study: In women with multiple sclerosis, the researchers looked at how the T cell repertoire shifted as pregnancy progressed.

The chain couples TRBV11-2 to TRBJ1-4; the D gene identity is not certain. The sequencing used CD8+ T cells from peripheral blood mononuclear cells, collected in the third trimester of pregnancy. This receptor was obtained from a female donor with multiple sclerosis, enrolled in a pregnancy study. The CDR3 protein is CASSLEPGETNEKLFF. The DNA sequence reads TGTGCCAGCAGCTTAGAGCCCGGGGAGACTAATGAAAAACTGTTTTTT.